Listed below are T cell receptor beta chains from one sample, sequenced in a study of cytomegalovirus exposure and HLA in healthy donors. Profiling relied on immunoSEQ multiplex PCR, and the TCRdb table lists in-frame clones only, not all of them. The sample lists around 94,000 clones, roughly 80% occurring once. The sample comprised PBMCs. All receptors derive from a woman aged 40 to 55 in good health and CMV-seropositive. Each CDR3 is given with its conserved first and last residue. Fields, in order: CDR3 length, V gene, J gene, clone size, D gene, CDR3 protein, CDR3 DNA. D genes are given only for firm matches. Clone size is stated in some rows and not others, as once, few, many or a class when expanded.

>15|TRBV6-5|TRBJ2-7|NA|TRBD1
CASSYSPQGMSEQYF
TGTGCCAGCAGTTACAGCCCACAGGGGATGAGCGAGCAGTACTTC
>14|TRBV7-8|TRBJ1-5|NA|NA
CASSLLPFNQPQHF
TGTGCCAGCAGCTTACTTCCGTTCAATCAGCCCCAGCATTTT
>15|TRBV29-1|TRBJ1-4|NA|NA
CSVSLSGQINEKLFF
TGCAGCGTTTCGTTATCGGGACAAATTAATGAAAAACTGTTTTTT
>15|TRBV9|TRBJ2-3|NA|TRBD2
CASTPGTRARDTQYF
TGTGCCAGCACCCCCGGGACTAGGGCGAGAGATACGCAGTATTTT
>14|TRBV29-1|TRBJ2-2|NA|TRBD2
CSVGTSLVTGELFF
TGCAGTGTTGGGACTAGCCTCGTCACCGGGGAGCTGTTTTTT
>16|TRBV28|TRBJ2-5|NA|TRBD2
CASSAALGGGQETQYF
TGTGCCAGCAGTGCCGCTTTAGGCGGGGGCCAAGAGACCCAGTACTTC
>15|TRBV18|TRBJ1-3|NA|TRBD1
CASSPLPGTGETIYF
TGTGCCAGCTCACCACTACCAGGGACAGGGGAAACCATATATTTT
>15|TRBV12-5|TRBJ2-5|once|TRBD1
CASAGTGGIQETQYF
TGTGCTAGTGCCGGGACAGGGGGGATCCAAGAGACCCAGTACTTC
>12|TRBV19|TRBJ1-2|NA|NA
CASSIRGGGYTF
TGTGCCAGTAGTATACGCGGCGGTGGCTACACCTTC
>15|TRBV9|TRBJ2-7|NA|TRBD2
CASSVLAGGSYEQYF
TGTGCCAGCAGCGTGTTAGCGGGGGGTTCCTACGAGCAGTACTTC
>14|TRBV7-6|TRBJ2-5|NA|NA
CASSLAGAAETQYF
TGTGCCAGCAGCTTAGCGGGAGCGGCGGAGACCCAGTACTTC